This passage covers 28 T cell receptor beta chains from one sample sequenced in a study of blood T cell repertoires in COVID-19. This table comes from immunoSEQ multiplex PCR, and its TCRdb copy is limited to in-frame clones, with some not included. The sample shows 95,000 to 100,000 clones, around four fifths of them seen only once. Sequencing input: peripheral blood. The source of these receptors is a man between 65 and 80 years old with acute or convalescent COVID-19.

This clone has just one count. The chain joins TRBV6-6 to TRBJ2-1; possibly TRBD2 for D (6 bases). The CDR3 has 13 residues. Trimming left V 5 bases short and J 5 bases short, with 10 bases between. Germline V gene lookup returns CDR1 MNHNY and CDR2 SVGAGI (reference sequence). The CDR3 loop is CASSPGLHNEQFF. The CDR3 nucleotides are TGTGCCAGCAGTCCGGGACTTCACAATGAGCAGTTCTTC.

This sequence joins TRBV5-4 and TRBJ2-1; D might be TRBD2 (7 bases). This CDR3 has 15 residues. Trimming stripped 6 bases from V and 6 bases from J, with 19 bases between. The V gene's germline CDR1 is SGHNT and CDR2 YYREEE (reference sequence). CDR3 amino acids: CASTPREGGTNEQFF. The CDR3, as DNA: TGTGCCAGCACTCCTAGAGAGGGGGGGACCAATGAGCAGTTCTTC.

This chain connects TRBV7-6 to TRBJ2-5, with D possibly being TRBD2 (6 bases). This CDR3 contains 14 residues. Germline loops: CDR1 SGHVS, CDR2 FNYEAQ. V was clipped by 4 bases and J by 5 bases, with 14 bases between them. DNA of the CDR3: TGTGCCAGCAGCTCCCTCGGGGGTACGGAGACCCAGTACTTC. It encodes CASSSLGGTETQYF.

This clone was observed a few times. The chain combines TRBV19 with TRBJ2-1, with 8 positions matching TRBD1. This CDR3 spans 15 amino acids. The junction had 12 bases not matched to a gene; V was cut back by 4 bases and J by 10 bases. Germline CDR1 LNHDA, CDR2 SQIVND (reference sequence). The CDR3 spells CASSTEEDRAGEQFF. CDR3 DNA: TGTGCCAGTAGTACGGAAGAGGACAGGGCGGGGGAGCAGTTCTTC.

This chain uses TRBV6-5 with TRBJ1-1, with TRBD1 identical over 7 bases. The CDR3 totals 14 residues. Losses at the gene ends were 7 bases for V and 4 bases for J; bases not matched to a gene: 9. Germline V gene lookup returns CDR1 MNHEY and CDR2 SVGAGI. CDR3 in amino acids: CASILDRVGTEAFF. The CDR3, as DNA: TGTGCCAGCATCCTAGACAGGGTTGGCACTGAAGCTTTCTTT.

The chain has TRBV7-9 and TRBJ2-1, with no clear D. Germline CDR1 reads SEHNR; CDR2 reads FQNEAQ (reference sequence). Deletions cut 1 base from V and 4 bases from J, with 8 bases between. The CDR3 is 14 residues long. In DNA form, the CDR3 reads TGTGCCAGCAGCTTAGAGCGCAAATACAATGAGCAGTTCTTC. Its translation: CASSLERKYNEQFF.

The gene calls are TRBV21-1 and TRBJ2-5; TRBD2 is the table's D call and was not checked against the DNA. TRBV21-1 is shown as a pseudogene. This CDR3 has 13 residues. The CDR3 spells CASSKDGGKTQYF. The CDR3 region has the DNA TGTGCCAGCAGCAAAGACGGGGGGAAGACCCAGTACTTC.

The chain links TRBV30 to TRBJ1-1; maybe TRBD1 (5 bases). Germline CDR1 reads GTSNPN; CDR2 reads SVGIG (reference sequence). This CDR3 is built from 13 residues. Trimming removed 5 bases at V and 3 bases at J, with 13 bases between. CDR3 DNA sequence: TGTGCCTGGCAGTTTCAGGGTTACACTGAAGCTTTCTTT. The encoded protein is CAWQFQGYTEAFF.

The CDR3 DNA is TGTGCCAGCAGTTGGGGTAGCGGGGGTTTCCCAGATACGCAGTATTTT. Its translation is CASSWGSGGFPDTQYF. The chain carries TRBV6-2 or TRBV6-3 and TRBJ2-3; 9 nucleotides agree with TRBD2. The CDR3 consists of 16 residues. CDR1 is MNHEY and CDR2 is SVGEGT in the germline V gene. The junction had 9 bases not matched to a gene; V was cut back by 4 bases and J by 4 bases.

V gene TRBV6-2 or TRBV6-3 combines with J gene TRBJ1-6; 9 nucleotides agree with TRBD1. The CDR3 extends over 15 amino acids. With 6 bases clipped from V and 7 bases from J, the junction kept 7 bases outside the gene matches. CDR1 is MNHEY, CDR2 SVGEGT, per germline. In nucleotides, the CDR3 is TGTGCCAGCAGCCGAAGACAGGGGGAAAATTCACCCCTCCACTTT. It codes for CASSRRQGENSPLHF.

V usage is TRBV3-1 (or the pseudogene TRBV3-2) and J usage is TRBJ1-1, with TRBD1 matching over 9 bases. This CDR3 is 16 amino acids long. From germline, CDR1 is LGHDT and CDR2 YNNKEL (reference sequence). With V trimmed by 3 bases and J by 4 bases, 9 bases remained unmatched. The DNA of the CDR3 is TGTGCCAGCAGCCAGGATGGGACAGGGCGATCCACTGAAGCTTTCTTT. Translating gives CASSQDGTGRSTEAFF.

The V call is TRBV5-1, the J call TRBJ2-1; tentatively, D is TRBD2 (6 bases). V was cut by 5 bases and J by 5 bases, with 14 bases left in between. This CDR3 is 14 amino acids long. CDR1 is SGHRS, CDR2 YFSETQ, per germline. The CDR3 DNA follows: TGCGCCAGCAGACCGGGGGACCTTAACAATGAGCAGTTCTTC. Its protein product is CASRPGDLNNEQFF. The whole variable domain, remainder taken from reference TRBV5-1 and TRBJ2-1, is KAGVTQTPRYLIKTRGQQVTLSCSPISGHRSVSWYQQTPGQGLQFLFEYFSETQRNKGNFPGRFSGRQFSNSRSEMNVSTLELGDSALYLCASRPGDLNNEQFFGPGTRLTVL.

The chain recombines TRBV19 with TRBJ1-2; TRBD1 agrees at 7 bases. The CDR3 runs 17 residues. J was trimmed by 4 bases and V by 4 bases; bases with no gene match: 15. Germline V gene lookup returns CDR1 LNHDA and CDR2 SQIVND (reference sequence). The CDR3 DNA sequence: TGTGCCAGTAGTACCGACAGGGCCCAGGACCTCATCTATGGCTACACCTTC. This gives the protein CASSTDRAQDLIYGYTF.

The rearrangement joins TRBV7-2 to TRBJ2-3, with 10 bases aligning to TRBD2. Germline values: CDR1 SGHTA, CDR2 FQGNSA. The CDR3 runs to 19 residues. With V trimmed by 1 base and J by 2 bases, 12 bases remained unmatched. CDR3 bases: TGTGCCAGCAGCTTAGGCGGGGGGACTAGCGCTATTTCCACAGATACGCAGTATTTT. Translating it yields CASSLGGGTSAISTDTQYF.

The chain uses TRBV14 and TRBJ1-4; the D is unclear. CDR3 length equals 16 residues. The V end lost 3 bases, the J end lost 5 bases, and 16 bases lay between the germline ends. CDR1 is SGHDN and CDR2 is FVKESK in the germline V gene. DNA for the CDR3: TGTGCCAGCAGCCAGGAAAACAGCCTAATCAATGAAAAACTGTTTTTT. This codes for CASSQENSLINEKLFF.

The chain recombines TRBV7-2 with TRBJ2-7; no reliable D call. This CDR3 spans 13 amino acids. CDR1 SGHTA and CDR2 FQGNSA come from the germline V gene. Trimming took off 3 bases at V and 9 bases at J, with 15 bases between the two ends. This CDR3 is CASSLAEPGVQYF. In DNA, the CDR3 is TGTGCCAGCAGCTTGGCCGAACCTGGTGTGCAGTACTTC.

The V and J genes are TRBV15 and TRBJ1-6; TRBD1 might be the D (5 bases). The germline V and J ends were trimmed by 1 base and 6 bases, with 7 bases remaining between them. This CDR3 region has 14 residues. Germline CDR1 and CDR2: LNHNV and YYDKDF (reference sequence). This chain's CDR3 is CATSRGQFNSPLHF. CDR3 DNA sequence: TGTGCCACCAGCAGAGGACAGTTTAATTCACCCCTCCACTTT.

The chain combines TRBV18 with TRBJ2-3, with unresolved D. Germline CDR1 and CDR2: KGHSH and LQKENI. Trimming stripped 3 bases from V and 12 bases from J, with 13 bases between. The CDR3 spans 12 residues. The CDR3 spells CASSPQRPEQYF. In DNA form, the CDR3 reads TGTGCCAGCTCACCCCAGAGGCCAGAACAGTATTTT.

The rearrangement links TRBV30 to TRBJ1-5, with D perhaps TRBD1 (5 bases). CDR1 and CDR2 (germline): GTSNPN, SVGIG (reference sequence). The CDR3 runs to 14 residues. Trimming removed 0 bases from V and 4 bases from J, with 10 bases in between. The CDR3 here is CAWSVGGTNQPQHF. CDR3 sequence (DNA): TGTGCCTGGAGTGTTGGAGGGACGAATCAGCCCCAGCATTTT.

This clone was counted a few times. The rearrangement links TRBV11-2 to TRBJ1-3; D unclear. CDR1 SGHAT and CDR2 FQNNGV come from the germline V gene. V lost 0 bases and J 4 bases, leaving 13 bases between the germline ends. The CDR3 loop spans 16 amino acids. The CDR3 DNA reads TGTGCCAGCAGCTTAGATCGGGTCGTTACAGGAAACACCATATATTTT. Translating gives CASSLDRVVTGNTIYF.

The chain has TRBV30 and TRBJ2-3; TRBD1 aligns across 10 bases. The CDR3 loop spans 14 amino acids. CDR1 is GTSNPN, CDR2 SVGIG, per germline (reference sequence). The V and J ends lost 8 bases and 5 bases, in that order; junction bases with no gene match: 10. In nucleotides, the CDR3 is TGTGCCGCCAACTCTGGGACAGGGGAAGATACGCAGTATTTT. Translated: CAANSGTGEDTQYF.

The CDR3 reads CASSSSTDTQYF. DNA of the CDR3: TGTGCCAGCAGCTCTAGCACAGATACGCAGTATTTT. The gene calls are TRBV11-2 and TRBJ2-3; D unresolved. The CDR3 loop spans 12 amino acids. Deletions cut 4 bases from V and 0 bases from J, with 2 bases between. Germline CDR1 reads SGHAT; CDR2 reads FQNNGV.

There are a few counts of this clone. The J gene is TRBJ1-2, the V gene TRBV19; 8 nucleotides line up with TRBD1. Germline assignment: CDR1 LNHDA and CDR2 SQIVND (reference sequence). Trimming cost V 7 bases and J 2 bases; bases outside gene matches: 9. The CDR3 loop spans 15 amino acids. In DNA form, the CDR3 reads TGTGCCAGTACTTGGGGGGACAGGTTCAACTATGGCTACACCTTC. This sequence encodes CASTWGDRFNYGYTF. Full variable domain (rest looked up from reference TRBV19 and TRBJ1-2): DGGITQSPKYLFRKEGQNVTLSCEQNLNHDAMYWYRQDPGQGLRLIYYSQIVNDFQKGDIAEGYSVSREKKESFPLTVTSAQKNPTAFYLCASTWGDRFNYGYTFGSGTRLTVV.

The rearrangement joins TRBV14 to TRBJ2-7; D is possibly TRBD2 (6 bases). This CDR3 has 14 amino acids. Per germline, CDR1 SGHDN and CDR2 FVKESK. Deletions cut 0 bases from V and 6 bases from J, with 12 bases between. CDR3 sequence (DNA): TGTGCCAGCAGCCAAGATCAGCGGGTAGGCGAGCAGTACTTC. This gives the protein CASSQDQRVGEQYF.

The chain links TRBV14 to TRBJ2-3, with D perhaps matching TRBD2 (5 bases). The CDR3 contains 14 residues. Trimming removed 8 bases from V and 0 bases from J, with 12 bases in between. The germline V gene has CDR1 SGHDN and CDR2 FVKESK. The CDR3 region is CASAGDWSTDTQYF. Written as DNA, the CDR3 is TGTGCCAGCGCCGGGGATTGGAGCACAGATACGCAGTATTTT.

V gene TRBV9 combines with J gene TRBJ2-3; no firm D call. The germline V gene has CDR1 SGDLS and CDR2 YYNGEE. V gave up 0 bases and J gave up 2 bases, with 16 bases separating them. The CDR3 contains 17 residues. For the CDR3, the DNA is TGTGCCAGCAGCGTAGGAAACATTCTTTCCTCCACAGATACGCAGTATTTT. It is translated as CASSVGNILSSTDTQYF. Full variable domain (remainder filled in from reference TRBV9 and TRBJ2-3): DSGVTQTPKHLITATGQRVTLRCSPRSGDLSVYWYQQSLDQGLQFLIQYYNGEERAKGNILERFSAQQFPDLHSELNLSSLELGDSALYFCASSVGNILSSTDTQYFGPGTRLTVL.

The chain couples TRBV10-3 to TRBJ1-1, with D tentatively TRBD1 (6 bases). Trimming removed 6 bases at V and 2 bases at J, with 10 bases between. Germline CDR1 and CDR2: ENHRY and SYGVKD. CDR3 length equals 13 residues. CDR3 protein: CAIRDSRNTEAFF. The CDR3 DNA sequence: TGTGCCATCAGGGACAGTCGAAACACTGAAGCTTTCTTT.

This sequence joins TRBV3-1 (or the pseudogene TRBV3-2) and TRBJ2-5; D may be TRBD1 (5 bases). This CDR3 is built from 16 residues. The germline V gene has CDR1 LGHDT and CDR2 YNNKEL (reference sequence). V lost 1 base, J lost 4 bases, and 16 bases lay in between. CDR3: CASSQAPPGKTETQYF. CDR3 bases: TGTGCCAGCAGCCAAGCCCCCCCAGGGAAAACAGAGACCCAGTACTTC.